These T cell receptor beta chains were read from a single sample in a study of brain T cells in children with intractable seizures. Profiling relied on immunoSEQ multiplex PCR, and the TCRdb table lists in-frame clones only, not all of them. The table records about 340,000 clones, about 93% of them present only once. The source was peripheral blood, collected 5 to 6 months after surgery. The receptors were sampled from a boy younger than two with tuberous sclerosis and intractable seizures. The conserved cysteine and the conserved F or W are not part of the CDR3 here. The D gene is left open where the match is weak. Size is omitted from some rows. Given values are once, few, many or a class for expanded clones.

j_call,v_call,clone_size,d_call,cdr3_length,cdr3_aa
TRBJ2-5,TRBV7-8,-,-,9,ASSPLETQY
TRBJ1-6,TRBV9,-,-,11,ASSLHRDSPLH
TRBJ2-7,TRBV18,-,-,13,ASSEQGRSSYEQY
TRBJ2-3,TRBV6-5,many,TRBD1,12,ASSRDRDTDTQY
TRBJ1-5,TRBV4-2,-,-,14,ASSQQGAYGGQPQH
TRBJ2-1,TRBV9,-,TRBD2,14,ASSPASGGAYNEQF
TRBJ2-7,TRBV6-1,-,-,13,ASSEGTPRSYEQY
TRBJ2-7,TRBV27,once,-,11,ASSLGLASEQY
TRBJ2-7,TRBV15,-,-,13,ATSRDVRRAYEQY
TRBJ1-5,TRBV21-1,-,-,12,ASSKGGSNQPQH
TRBJ2-2,TRBV7-3,-,TRBD1,13,ASSLSGTEAGELF
TRBJ1-3,TRBV29-1,-,-,11,SVELGAGNTIY
TRBJ1-2,TRBV5-5,-,TRBD1,15,ASSLDTLGTGGYGYT
TRBJ2-2,TRBV6-5,-,-,12,ASSYSRRSGELF
TRBJ2-7,TRBV7-8,-,TRBD1,12,ASSFGTGLYEQY
TRBJ1-1,TRBV29-1,-,-,9,SVRGNTEAF
TRBJ1-2,TRBV29-1,-,TRBD1,10,SVTGDSYGYT
TRBJ2-2,TRBV5-6,-,-,12,ASSLEGNPGELF
TRBJ2-1,TRBV10-1,-,TRBD2,13,AGTSGGGNYNEQF
TRBJ1-4,TRBV7-9,few,TRBD1,13,ASSGQVPPSEKLF
TRBJ1-1,TRBV7-9,-,TRBD1,13,ASRSTTGAGTEAF
TRBJ2-5,TRBV5-6,-,-,14,ASSPAGINLKETQY
TRBJ2-7,TRBV6-5,-,-,11,ASSPMGAYEQY
TRBJ2-7,TRBV5-1,-,-,11,ASSHGLKYEQY
TRBJ2-7,TRBV2,-,TRBD1,12,ASSTGTGGGEQY
TRBJ1-2,TRBV28,-,-,10,ASSPTNYGYT
TRBJ1-1,TRBV28,once,-,11,ASTFTGGTEAF
TRBJ1-2,TRBV24-1,-,TRBD1,12,ATSDWGQGSGYT
TRBJ2-5,TRBV27,-,-,11,ASSRQRAETQY
TRBJ2-1,TRBV2,-,TRBD2,11,ASRGLAGWEQF
TRBJ2-7,TRBV19,-,-,11,ASSIKGTELQY
TRBJ2-5,TRBV9,-,TRBD2,13,ASSVASGRKETQY
TRBJ2-7,TRBV7-8,-,-,14,ASSQSPDGSLYEQY
TRBJ2-2,TRBV20-1,-,TRBD2,9,SATGGGELF
TRBJ1-4,TRBV7-8,-,-,10,ASSLSGEKLF
TRBJ2-1,TRBV7-9,-,TRBD1,13,ASSLSGQGAFEQF
TRBJ1-1,TRBV5-4,-,TRBD1,13,ASSSRTGVRTEAF
TRBJ2-7,TRBV6-5,-,-,13,ASSRGALSSYEQY
TRBJ2-4,TRBV18,-,-,15,ASSPEARGSAKNIQY
TRBJ2-7,TRBV5-1,-,-,12,ASSTGTSRGEQY
TRBJ1-4,TRBV25-1,-,-,14,ASSDSFGRGNEKLF
TRBJ2-7,TRBV7-8,-,-,12,ASSSPTARGEQY
TRBJ2-7,TRBV27,-,-,11,ASSFGRSYEQY
TRBJ2-1,TRBV14,once,-,11,ASSQWSRSEQF
TRBJ1-5,TRBV5-8,-,-,12,ASSPAPSNQPQH
TRBJ2-1,TRBV5-4,-,TRBD2,12,ASSIPGLADEQF
TRBJ1-5,TRBV28,-,TRBD1,14,ASSLLSGGFNQPQH
TRBJ2-2,TRBV24-1,-,-,16,ATSDLRVTGPNTGELF